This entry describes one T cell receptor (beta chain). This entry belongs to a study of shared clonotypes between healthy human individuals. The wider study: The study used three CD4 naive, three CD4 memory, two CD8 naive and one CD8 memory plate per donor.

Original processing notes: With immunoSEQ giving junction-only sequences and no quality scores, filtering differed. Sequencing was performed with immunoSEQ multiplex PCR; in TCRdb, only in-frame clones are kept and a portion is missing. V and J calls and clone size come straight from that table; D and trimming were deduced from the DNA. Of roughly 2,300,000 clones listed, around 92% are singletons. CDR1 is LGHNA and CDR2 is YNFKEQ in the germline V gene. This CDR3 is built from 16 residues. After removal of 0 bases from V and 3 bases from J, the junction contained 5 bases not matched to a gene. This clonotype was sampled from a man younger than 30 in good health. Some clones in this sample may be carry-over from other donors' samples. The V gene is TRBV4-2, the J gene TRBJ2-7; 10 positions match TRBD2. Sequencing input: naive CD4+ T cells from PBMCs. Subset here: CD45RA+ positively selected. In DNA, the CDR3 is TGTGCCAGCAGCCAAGACCCGTCTAGCGGGAGCTACGAGCAGTACTTC. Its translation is CASSQDPSSGSYEQYF.